The 7 T cell receptor beta chains below all came from one sample that was sequenced in a study of cytomegalovirus exposure and HLA in healthy donors (TCRdb year 2017). The method was the immunoSEQ multiplex PCR assay. A mixture of 60 forward primers for TCR Vbeta segments and 13 reverse primers for TCR Jbeta segments was used in the multiplex PCR. TCRdb obtained this table from immuneACCESS and retained in-frame rearrangements with V and J assigned. These tables miss some clones; where compared with another copy, unresolved V genes account for less than half of the shortfall, and the remainder is unexplained. The sample yields about 160,000 clones; 65% to 90% were counted once. Jointly, the top ten make up around 1.8% of the sample. Sequenced sample: PBMCs. Receptor source: a woman aged 18-30 years in good health and CMV-seronegative.

The chain combines TRBV27 with TRBJ2-2; TRBD2 matches 8 bases. With V trimmed by 2 bases and J by 2 bases, 1 base remained unmatched. Germline values: CDR1 MNHEY, CDR2 SMNVEV (reference sequence). The CDR3 is made up of 15 amino acids. This CDR3 is CASSLRGGNTGELFF. CDR3 in DNA: TGTGCCAGCAGTTTACGGGGGGGAAACACCGGGGAGCTGTTTTTT.

The chain combines TRBV28 with TRBJ2-7; weak D call: TRBD2 (5 bases). Trimming stripped 7 bases from V and 4 bases from J, with 14 bases between. Germline values: CDR1 MDHEN, CDR2 SYDVKM. The CDR3 loop spans 13 amino acids. The CDR3 reads CASITGNGYEQYF. As DNA, the CDR3 is TGTGCCAGCATCACGGGGAATGGTTACGAGCAGTACTTC.

This clone was counted a single time. The chain is built from TRBV7-9 and TRBJ2-1; 7 bases are a match to TRBD2. From germline, CDR1 is SEHNR and CDR2 FQNEAQ (reference sequence). The V segment lost 5 bases and the J segment 4 bases; nucleotides outside the gene matches: 11. The CDR3 is 16 amino acids. The CDR3 DNA reads as TGTGCCAGCAGCGACCCGGGAGGAACGTCTTACAATGAGCAGTTCTTC. Protein sequence: CASSDPGGTSYNEQFF.

About this clone itself: Other DNA sequences within the sample encode an identical CDR3. The V call is TRBV5-1, the J call TRBJ1-3; D call uncertain. The CDR3 sequence is 14 residues long. The V end lost 0 bases, the J end lost 3 bases, and 7 bases lay between the germline ends. Germline V gives CDR1 SGHRS, CDR2 YFSETQ. CDR3 protein: CASSLVGVGNTIYF. DNA of the CDR3: TGCGCCAGCAGCTTGGTGGGCGTTGGAAACACCATATATTTT.

This clone came up a few times. The V gene is TRBV9, the J gene TRBJ2-2; TRBD2 is a possible D gene (5 bases). The CDR3 consists of 16 residues. Per germline, CDR1 SGDLS and CDR2 YYNGEE. The ends were cut back, 3 bases at V and 1 base at J, with 13 bases in the middle. The CDR3 coding sequence is TGTGCCAGCAGCGCGCTCGGGCGGGTGAACACCGGGGAGCTGTTTTTT. Amino acids: CASSALGRVNTGELFF.

Here the CDR3 DNA reads TGCGCCAGCAGTAATGGAGGGGCTGTGAACACCGGGGAGCTGTTTTTT. It translates to CASSNGGAVNTGELFF. The J gene is TRBJ2-2, the V gene TRBV4-1, with D maybe TRBD2 (6 bases). CDR1 MGHRA and CDR2 YSYEKL come from the germline V gene. V was pared by 6 bases and J by 1 base, with 15 bases between. This CDR3 comprises 16 residues.

V gene TRBV7-9 combines with J gene TRBJ1-1; D is unresolved. Looked up from germline, CDR1 is SEHNR and CDR2 is FQNEAQ (reference sequence). The length of the CDR3 is 15 residues. Trimming left V 6 bases short and J 1 base short, with 15 bases between. The CDR3 nucleotides are TGTGCCAGCAGGCCCAAAGCGTCCAAGAACACTGAAGCTTTCTTT. It yields the protein CASRPKASKNTEAFF.